Presented here are 28 T cell receptor beta chains from one specimen sequenced in a study of T cell responses to AZD1222 COVID-19 vaccine. Assay used: immunoSEQ multiplex PCR; TCRdb lists only in-frame clones, some missing. The repertoire holds around 160,000 clones, with under 95% as singletons. Specimen: peripheral blood, collected on day 0 of AZD1222 vaccination. All receptors come from an adult in good health.

This clone came up once. V usage is TRBV7-2 and J usage is TRBJ1-1, with a possible D match to TRBD1 (5 bases). Trimming pared 5 bases from V and 1 base from J, leaving 11 bases between. The CDR3 contains 14 residues. CDR1 and CDR2 from the germline V gene are SGHTA and FQGNSA. The CDR3 nucleotides read TGTGCCAGCAGCCCCCGGCAGGGGAACACTGAAGCTTTCTTT. This codes for CASSPRQGNTEAFF.

The chain couples TRBV2 to TRBJ2-5; no clear D gene. The CDR3 consists of 12 residues. CDR1 SNHLY and CDR2 FYNNEI come from the germline V gene. V shed 4 bases and J shed 2 bases, with 5 bases lying between them. The CDR3 DNA follows: TGTGCCAGCAGTGCGCTGCAAGAGACCCAGTACTTC. Translating it yields CASSALQETQYF. The entire variable domain, with the rest obtained from reference TRBV2 and TRBJ2-5, is as follows: EPEVTQTPSHQVTQMGQEVILRCVPISNHLYFYWYRQILGQKVEFLVSFYNNEISEKSEIFDDQFSVERPDGSNFTLKIRSTKLEDSAMYFCASSALQETQYFGPGTRLLVL.

The chain combines TRBV7-2 with TRBJ2-7; no firm D call. Trimming took 4 bases from V and 0 from J, leaving 7 bases between them. There are 13 residues in the CDR3. The germline gives CDR1 SGHTA, CDR2 FQGNSA. The CDR3 sequence is CASSSNPSYEQYF. The CDR3 nucleotides are TGTGCCAGCAGCTCCAATCCCTCCTACGAGCAGTACTTC.

The rearrangement joins TRBV18 to TRBJ2-1; 8 nucleotides match TRBD2. CDR1 and CDR2 (germline): KGHSH, LQKENI. Losses at the gene ends were 3 bases for V and 4 bases for J; bases not matched to a gene: 5. The CDR3 runs 15 residues. The CDR3 spells CASSPGLVGYNEQFF. CDR3 nucleotide sequence: TGTGCCAGCTCACCGGGACTAGTAGGATACAATGAGCAGTTCTTC. Using reference TRBV18 and TRBJ2-1 for the parts outside the CDR3, the full variable domain is NAGVMQNPRHLVRRRGQEARLRCSPMKGHSHVYWYRQLPEEGLKFMVYLQKENIIDESGMPKERFSAEFPKEGPSILRIQQVVRGDSAAYFCASSPGLVGYNEQFFGPGTRLTVL.

Concerning this clone itself: The identical CDR3 is also encoded by other nucleotide sequences in the sample. The rearrangement joins TRBV20-1 to TRBJ1-1; maybe TRBD1 (5 bases). V lost 3 bases to trimming and J lost 1 base, with 9 bases between them. The CDR3 runs 13 residues. CDR1 DFQATT and CDR2 SNEGSKA come from the germline V gene (reference sequence). Written as DNA, the CDR3 is TGCAGTGCTAGTAGAGGACAGAACACTGAAGCTTTCTTT. It translates to CSASRGQNTEAFF.

The rearrangement joins TRBV7-6 to TRBJ1-6, with D uncertain. Trimming took 1 base from V and 12 from J, leaving 13 bases between them. The germline gives CDR1 SGHVS, CDR2 FNYEAQ. This CDR3 has 14 amino acids. CDR3 protein: CASSLDSRDRPLHF. In DNA form, the CDR3 reads TGTGCCAGCAGCTTAGATTCGCGCGACCGACCCCTCCACTTT. The full variable domain, in which reference TRBV7-6 and TRBJ1-6 provide the parts outside the CDR3, is GAGVSQSPRYKVTKRGQDVALRCDPISGHVSLYWYRQALGQGPEFLTYFNYEAQQDKSGLPNDRFSAERPEGSISTLTIQRTEQRDSAMYRCASSLDSRDRPLHFGNGTRLTVT.

The chain recombines TRBV19 with TRBJ1-1; D call uncertain. In germline, CDR1 is LNHDA, CDR2 SQIVND (reference sequence). CDR3 size: 13 residues. The germline V and J ends were trimmed by 3 bases and 4 bases, with 9 bases remaining between them. This CDR3 reads CASSIGRGTEAFF. CDR3 bases: TGTGCCAGTAGTATCGGGCGTGGCACTGAAGCTTTCTTT.

The V gene is TRBV30, the J gene TRBJ1-3; possible D gene TRBD1, 6 bases. V lost 2 bases and J lost 0, with 14 bases in between. Germline V gives CDR1 GTSNPN, CDR2 SVGIG (reference sequence). This CDR3 spans 16 amino acids. CDR3 DNA: TGTGCCTGGAGTCTCCGGACAGACTTCTCTGGAAACACCATATATTTT. Its protein product is CAWSLRTDFSGNTIYF.

The chain combines TRBV30 with TRBJ1-6; weak D call: TRBD1 (5 bases). Trimming cost V 3 bases and J 6 bases, with 21 bases left between them. Germline V gene data show CDR1 as GTSNPN and CDR2 as SVGIG (reference sequence). This CDR3 contains 17 residues. The chain's CDR3 is CAWSASRDGWINSPLHF. CDR3 nucleotide sequence: TGTGCCTGGAGCGCTAGCCGGGACGGGTGGATTAATTCACCCCTCCACTTT.

This chain joins TRBV19 and TRBJ1-2, with 7 bases identical to TRBD1. In germline, CDR1 is LNHDA, CDR2 SQIVND (reference sequence). V shed 0 bases and J 8 bases; nucleotides not matched to a gene: 15. The CDR3 loop spans 17 amino acids. The CDR3 loop is CASSIDAPQGRLRGYTF. As DNA, the CDR3 is TGTGCCAGTAGTATAGATGCGCCACAGGGGCGGCTTAGGGGCTACACCTTC.

V and J are TRBV16 and TRBJ2-1; D is ambiguous. The CDR3 has 14 amino acids. Germline V gene lookup returns CDR1 KGHSY and CDR2 FQNENV. Deletions cut 5 bases from V and 3 bases from J, with 11 bases between. The CDR3 protein is CASSVQQDYNEQFF. The DNA for the CDR3 is TGTGCCAGCAGCGTTCAGCAGGACTACAATGAGCAGTTCTTC.

The chain has TRBV29-1 and TRBJ1-1; possible D gene TRBD1, 5 bases. The CDR3 extends over 14 amino acids. V gave up 7 bases and J gave up 0 bases, with 15 bases separating them. In germline, CDR1 is SQVTM, CDR2 ANQGSEA. The CDR3 DNA sequence: TGCAGCGCCCAGACAGACACAATGAACACTGAAGCTTTCTTT. Residues: CSAQTDTMNTEAFF.

This clone was found once. The V call is TRBV18, the J call TRBJ1-1; D remains ambiguous. Trimming cost V 6 bases and J 7 bases, with 27 bases left between them. This CDR3 has 17 residues. Germline lookup yields CDR1 KGHSH and CDR2 LQKENI. CDR3 coding DNA: TGTGCCAGCTCTTTTTCCGGATCTGGAGGCCAGATGAGTGAAGCTTTCTTT. Translated: CASSFSGSGGQMSEAFF.

The J gene is TRBJ2-2, the V gene TRBV18, with TRBD2 as a possible D gene (5 bases). V was pared by 2 bases and J by 0 bases, with 10 bases between. The length of the CDR3 is 16 residues. Looked up from germline, CDR1 is KGHSH and CDR2 is LQKENI. The CDR3 reads CASSPAGEPNTGELFF. The CDR3, as DNA: TGTGCCAGCTCACCAGCTGGGGAGCCGAACACCGGGGAGCTGTTTTTT.

J is TRBJ2-2 and V is TRBV19, with D unclear. The CDR3 sequence is 15 residues long. Germline CDR1 and CDR2: LNHDA and SQIVND (reference sequence). Trimming took 3 bases from V and 9 from J, leaving 17 bases between them. CDR3 DNA sequence: TGTGCCAGTAGTATTAGTGGGAATGGGGTCCGGGAGCTGTTTTTT. Its translation is CASSISGNGVRELFF.

With regard to this clone: At one end, the junction sequence differs from germline, possibly due to a read error. The J gene is TRBJ1-1, the V gene TRBV30; 8 bases map to TRBD1. This CDR3 has 13 residues. Looked up from germline, CDR1 is GTSNPN and CDR2 is SVGIG (reference sequence). The CDR3 protein is CAAGDGQGGAPQF. The DNA for the CDR3 is TGTGCCGCCGGGGACGGACAGGGAGGGGCTCCTCAATTT.

The chain couples TRBV9 to TRBJ2-7; TRBD1 agrees at 9 bases. There are 14 residues in the CDR3. Germline loops: CDR1 SGDLS, CDR2 YYNGEE. V shed 4 bases, J shed 5 bases, and the junction held 7 bases outside the gene matches. CDR3 bases: TGTGCCAGCAGCCTCTGGACAGGGGAAGACGAGCAGTACTTC. It encodes CASSLWTGEDEQYF.

The chain is built from TRBV6-5 and TRBJ1-1; 8 nucleotides agree with TRBD1. This CDR3 region has 15 residues. J was trimmed by 11 bases and V by 5 bases; bases with no gene match: 16. Germline CDR1 MNHEY, CDR2 SVGAGI. The CDR3 region is CASSQTRTGLVDAFF. CDR3 in DNA: TGTGCCAGCAGTCAAACGAGGACAGGGTTGGTAGATGCTTTCTTT.

The chain has TRBV21-1 and TRBJ2-5; the table names TRBD2, a call not compared with the DNA. TRBV21-1 is flagged as a pseudogene. The CDR3 is 19 amino acids. This chain's CDR3 is CASSKGRLAGKIRQETQYF. CDR3 sequence (DNA): TGTGCCAGCAGCAAAGGGAGGCTAGCGGGAAAGATTAGACAAGAGACCCAGTACTTC.

The rearrangement links TRBV7-9 to TRBJ1-1; weak D call: TRBD1 (5 bases). Germline CDR1 and CDR2: SEHNR and FQNEAQ (reference sequence). The CDR3 has 12 amino acids. The V gene lost 1 base and the J gene lost 6 bases, with 6 bases spanning the gap. CDR3 amino acids: CASSLGQSEAFF. DNA for the CDR3: TGTGCCAGCAGCTTAGGACAGTCTGAAGCTTTCTTT.

The chain uses TRBV7-3 and TRBJ2-2, with TRBD1 matching over 9 bases. The CDR3 contains 16 residues. Trimming took 6 bases from V and 4 from J; bases not matched to a gene: 9. Per germline, CDR1 SGHTA and CDR2 FQGTGA. The CDR3 coding sequence is TGTGCCAGCAGTTTCCGAGGACAGGGGATCACCGGGGAGCTGTTTTTT. It translates to CASSFRGQGITGELFF.

The chain has TRBV11-3 and TRBJ2-3; 11 nucleotides align to TRBD2. This CDR3 contains 17 residues. Germline loops: CDR1 SGHNT, CDR2 YENEEA. J was trimmed by 2 bases and V by 5 bases; bases with no gene match: 9. This CDR3 is CASSPGLAGGATDTQYF. For the CDR3, the DNA is TGTGCCAGCAGCCCGGGGCTAGCGGGAGGCGCCACAGATACGCAGTATTTT.

The J gene is TRBJ1-1, the V gene TRBV19; TRBD1 aligns across 7 bases. The V gene's germline CDR1 is LNHDA and CDR2 SQIVND (reference sequence). The V and J ends lost 7 bases and 1 base, in that order; junction bases with no gene match: 9. The CDR3 loop spans 15 amino acids. The CDR3 region has the DNA TGTGCCAGTAACACTCGGACAGGACGGAACACTGAAGCTTTCTTT. Translated: CASNTRTGRNTEAFF.

The chain uses TRBV6-5 and TRBJ1-2, with D hard to call. Trimming shortened V by 7 bases and J by 8 bases, and 17 bases separated the two germline ends. CDR3 size: 13 residues. CDR1 is MNHEY, CDR2 SVGAGI, per germline. The CDR3 coding sequence is TGTGCCAGCACCCTAAGGGAGTCTGAAGGCTACACCTTC. Translated: CASTLRESEGYTF.

The genes are TRBV6-5 and TRBJ1-1, with no clear D. Trimming left V 0 bases short and J 4 bases short, with 6 bases between. Germline CDR1 MNHEY, CDR2 SVGAGI. This CDR3 is 13 amino acids long. The CDR3 reads CASSYSRFTEAFF. CDR3 nucleotide sequence: TGTGCCAGCAGTTACTCAAGGTTCACTGAAGCTTTCTTT.

CDR3 loop: CASSKTTLQSPTYNEQFF. CDR3 coding DNA: TGTGCCAGCAGTAAGACAACCCTACAGTCCCCCACCTACAATGAGCAGTTCTTC. The chain combines TRBV2 with TRBJ2-1; D ambiguous. Germline lookup yields CDR1 SNHLY and CDR2 FYNNEI. This CDR3 has 18 amino acids. V was cut by 5 bases and J by 2 bases, with 22 bases left in between. Full variable domain (outside the CDR3, taken from reference TRBV2 and TRBJ2-1): EPEVTQTPSHQVTQMGQEVILRCVPISNHLYFYWYRQILGQKVEFLVSFYNNEISEKSEIFDDQFSVERPDGSNFTLKIRSTKLEDSAMYFCASSKTTLQSPTYNEQFFGPGTRLTVL.

This clone was counted only a few times. This chain connects TRBV19 to TRBJ2-2; maybe TRBD1 (5 bases). This CDR3 is 14 amino acids long. Germline V gene data show CDR1 as LNHDA and CDR2 as SQIVND (reference sequence). Trimming took 7 bases from V and 5 from J, leaving 14 bases between them. The CDR3 DNA reads TGTGCCAGTAAAAACGGACAACATACCGGGGAGCTGTTTTTT. The encoded protein is CASKNGQHTGELFF.

The chain uses TRBV14 and TRBJ1-1, with unresolved D. V lost 0 bases, J lost 0 bases, and 14 bases lay in between. The CDR3 has 17 amino acids. The germline gives CDR1 SGHDN, CDR2 FVKESK. CDR3 sequence (DNA): TGTGCCAGCAGCCAAGACATCCGACAACAGATGAACACTGAAGCTTTCTTT. Translating it yields CASSQDIRQQMNTEAFF.